Listed here is a single T cell receptor (beta chain). By quantitative 5'-RACE with molecular barcodes, the TCR beta libraries were made. TCRdb reprocessed the 5' RACE reads with MiXCR, giving one entry per CDR3 protein. The data contain around 340,000 distinct CDR3 sequences, 20% to 25% of them singletons. This entry belongs to a study of CD8 T cells in ankylosing spondylitis. The V gene's germline CDR1 is MGHRA and CDR2 YSYEKL. The CDR3 is 13 residues long. V lost 8 bases and J 0 bases, leaving 11 bases between the germline ends. V and J are TRBV4-1 and TRBJ2-7; perhaps D is TRBD1 or TRBD2 (5 bases each). The TCR originated in a male donor with ankylosing spondylitis or in good health (not recorded which). Sequencing was done on a sample of blood, either unsorted or a sorted T cell fraction (not recorded which). CDR3 DNA sequence: TGCGCCAGCGGGACGTCCGACTCCTACGAGCAGTACTTC. Its translation: CASGTSDSYEQYF.